These 27 T cell receptor beta chains share one sample of origin, sequenced in a study of blood T cell repertoires in COVID-19. Profiling relied on immunoSEQ multiplex PCR, and the TCRdb table lists in-frame clones only, not all of them. The sample holds about 280,000 clones, about nine tenths seen once. The sequenced sample consisted of peripheral blood. These receptors originate from a man aged 35-49 years with active or convalescent COVID-19.

The V gene is TRBV5-5, the J gene TRBJ2-1; TRBD1 is a possible D gene (6 bases). CDR3 size: 14 residues. V shed 4 bases and J shed 9 bases, with 17 bases lying between them. Germline V lookup: CDR1 SGHKS, CDR2 YYEKEE (reference sequence). CDR3 residues: CASSPRAGVGEQFF. In DNA, the CDR3 is TGTGCCAGCAGCCCTAGGGCAGGGGTAGGTGAGCAGTTCTTC.

This chain links TRBV5-1 with TRBJ1-2, with D tentatively TRBD1 (6 bases). The germline V gene has CDR1 SGHRS and CDR2 YFSETQ. V was shortened by 4 bases and J by 7 bases, with 14 bases between the two germline ends. The CDR3 runs 13 residues. For the CDR3, the DNA is TGCGCCAGCAGCCCACAGGGTGATGGTGGCTACACCTTC. Encoded protein: CASSPQGDGGYTF.

The J gene is TRBJ1-2, the V gene TRBV18; 9 bases match TRBD1. Looked up from germline, CDR1 is KGHSH and CDR2 is LQKENI. The J segment lost 7 bases and the V segment lost 3 bases, leaving 12 bases of the junction unmatched. The CDR3 has 16 amino acids. CDR3 amino acids: CASSPVAGTGQGGYTF. The CDR3 DNA reads as TGTGCCAGCTCACCCGTCGCTGGGACAGGGCAGGGTGGCTACACCTTC.

The rearrangement links TRBV6-1 to TRBJ1-5; D ambiguous. V gave up 2 bases and J gave up 5 bases, with 10 bases separating them. This CDR3 comprises 14 residues. Germline CDR1 reads MNHNS; CDR2 reads SASEGT. The CDR3 sequence: CASSELASYQPQHF. The CDR3 DNA reads as TGTGCCAGCAGTGAATTGGCCTCCTATCAGCCCCAGCATTTT.

V usage is TRBV19 and J usage is TRBJ1-2, with TRBD1 matching 9 bases. This CDR3 is 14 amino acids long. V shed 4 bases and J 5 bases; nucleotides not matched to a gene: 5. Germline CDR1 reads LNHDA; CDR2 reads SQIVND (reference sequence). CDR3 in DNA: TGTGCCAGTAGTAGGGGGACAGGGCGGTATGGCTACACCTTC. Translation gives CASSRGTGRYGYTF.

The CDR3 DNA follows: TGTGCTAGTGGCCACTTTGAGCAGTTCTTC. Amino acids: CASGHFEQFF. The chain uses TRBV12-5 and TRBJ2-1; D gene unclear. The germline V and J ends were trimmed by 6 bases and 9 bases, with 6 bases remaining between them. The CDR3 runs to 10 residues. The V gene's germline CDR1 is LGHNT and CDR2 FRNRAP.

J is TRBJ2-1 and V is TRBV11-3; 16 bases match TRBD2. The ends lost 0 bases at V and 6 bases at J; junction bases unmatched: 8. This CDR3 spans 19 amino acids. CDR1 is SGHNT, CDR2 YENEEA, per germline. This chain's CDR3 is CASSLDGVGLAGGVNEQFF. The CDR3 region has the DNA TGTGCCAGCAGCTTAGATGGGGTGGGACTAGCGGGAGGGGTCAATGAGCAGTTCTTC.

J is TRBJ2-7 and V is TRBV28; TRBD1 matches at 7 bases. V trimming: 3 bases; J trimming: 3 bases; junction bases outside the gene matches: 8. The CDR3 is made up of 15 amino acids. Germline CDR1 MDHEN, CDR2 SYDVKM. The CDR3, as DNA: TGTGCCAGCAGTTTTCGTTCAGGGGGAAGCTACGAGCAGTACTTC. Amino acid sequence: CASSFRSGGSYEQYF.

The rearrangement joins TRBV15 to TRBJ2-7, with 10 positions matching TRBD1. The V gene end was trimmed by 5 bases and the J gene end by 2 bases; junction bases not matched to a gene: 9. The CDR3 consists of 16 residues. Looked up from germline, CDR1 is LNHNV and CDR2 is YYDKDF (reference sequence). The CDR3 reads CATSGTGTGVAYEQYF. The CDR3 region has the DNA TGTGCCACCAGCGGAACCGGGACAGGGGTCGCCTACGAGCAGTACTTC.

The J gene is TRBJ1-6, the V gene TRBV6-1, with D unclear. Trimming pared 2 bases from V and 9 bases from J, leaving 14 bases between. The CDR3 extends over 15 amino acids. CDR1 is MNHNS and CDR2 is SASEGT in the germline V gene. Here the CDR3 reads CASSEISSETSPLHF. Written as DNA, the CDR3 is TGTGCCAGCAGTGAAATTTCTAGTGAGACTTCACCCCTCCACTTT.

A few counts support this clone. The chain carries TRBV5-6 and TRBJ1-5; D remains ambiguous. Trimming left V 0 bases short and J 4 bases short, with 8 bases between. Germline values: CDR1 SGHDT, CDR2 YYEEEE. CDR3 length: 14 residues. In DNA, the CDR3 is TGTGCCAGCAGCTTGGGAGGTGTTAATCAGCCCCAGCATTTT. This gives the protein CASSLGGVNQPQHF.

The chain couples TRBV7-9 to TRBJ2-3, with TRBD1 matching over 9 bases. V lost 5 bases and J lost 6; bases outside the gene matches: 6. The CDR3 spans 14 residues. CDR1 and CDR2 from the germline V gene are SEHNR and FQNEAQ (reference sequence). In DNA, the CDR3 is TGTGCCAGCAGCCCTGGACAGGGGTTCGATACGCAGTATTTT. This translates into CASSPGQGFDTQYF.

This chain links TRBV2 with TRBJ2-1; D perhaps matches TRBD2 (5 bases). The CDR3 has 16 amino acids. The germline V gene encodes CDR1 SNHLY and CDR2 FYNNEI. The V end lost 1 base, the J end lost 1 base, and 11 bases lay between the germline ends. The chain's CDR3 is CASSEVVSASYNEQFF. The CDR3, as DNA: TGTGCCAGCAGTGAAGTGGTTAGCGCGTCCTACAATGAGCAGTTCTTC. The full variable domain, rest sourced from reference TRBV2 and TRBJ2-1, is EPEVTQTPSHQVTQMGQEVILRCVPISNHLYFYWYRQILGQKVEFLVSFYNNEISEKSEIFDDQFSVERPDGSNFTLKIRSTKLEDSAMYFCASSEVVSASYNEQFFGPGTRLTVL.

V and J are TRBV5-1 and TRBJ1-1, with 9 positions matching TRBD1. The length of the CDR3 is 17 residues. Germline CDR1 and CDR2: SGHRS and YFSETQ. Trimming removed 1 base from V and 1 base from J; junction bases left unmatched: 8. DNA of the CDR3: TGCGCCAGCAGCTTGACTCCCACAGGGGGCAGGAACACTGAAGCTTTCTTT. It yields the protein CASSLTPTGGRNTEAFF.

The chain recombines TRBV7-6 with TRBJ2-1, with 13 bases lining up with TRBD2. V lost 2 bases, J lost 8 bases, and 6 bases stayed unmatched. Germline V lookup: CDR1 SGHVS, CDR2 FNYEAQ. The CDR3 sequence is 16 residues long. In DNA form, the CDR3 reads TGTGCCAGCAGCTTAACTAGCGGGGGGGCAGTCGATGAGCAGTTCTTC. It translates to CASSLTSGGAVDEQFF.

The chain employs TRBV5-1 and TRBJ1-1; D is uncertain. V gave up 4 bases and J gave up 0 bases, with 10 bases separating them. Germline-derived CDR1 and CDR2 are SGHRS and YFSETQ. This CDR3 comprises 14 residues. Here the CDR3 DNA reads TGCGCCAGCAGCCCAGGCCGGATGAACACTGAAGCTTTCTTT. Residues: CASSPGRMNTEAFF. The full variable domain, completed using reference TRBV5-1 and TRBJ1-1, is KAGVTQTPRYLIKTRGQQVTLSCSPISGHRSVSWYQQTPGQGLQFLFEYFSETQRNKGNFPGRFSGRQFSNSRSEMNVSTLELGDSALYLCASSPGRMNTEAFFGQGTRLTVV.

V usage is TRBV28 and J usage is TRBJ1-4; 8 bases agree with TRBD1. The CDR3 is 16 residues long. CDR1 is MDHEN, CDR2 SYDVKM, per germline. J gave up 7 bases and V 7 bases, and 14 bases lay outside the gene matches. In DNA, the CDR3 is TGTGCCAGCACTCCTTCGGGGGACAGGCACGGTGAAAAACTGTTTTTT. Protein sequence: CASTPSGDRHGEKLFF.

The gene calls are TRBV27 and TRBJ2-3, with 9 bases identical to TRBD2. The V and J ends lost 4 bases and 3 bases, in that order; junction bases with no gene match: 11. Germline V lookup: CDR1 MNHEY, CDR2 SMNVEV (reference sequence). The CDR3 is 17 residues long. CDR3 sequence: CASSSRGVAGVTDTQYF. CDR3 in DNA: TGTGCCAGCAGTTCTCGTGGGGTAGCGGGGGTTACAGATACGCAGTATTTT.

The rearrangement links TRBV11-3 to TRBJ2-1, with 10 bases fitting TRBD2. The V segment lost 4 bases and the J segment 6 bases; nucleotides outside the gene matches: 12. Germline V gene sequence: CDR1 SGHNT, CDR2 YENEEA. The CDR3 runs 17 residues. CDR3: CASSSEIQAGGINEQFF. Written as DNA, the CDR3 is TGTGCCAGCAGCTCAGAGATTCAAGCGGGAGGGATCAATGAGCAGTTCTTC.

CDR3 coding DNA: TGTGCCACCAGTGTTGGACAGGGAGCTGGCGGGACCCAGTACTTC. Translation: CATSVGQGAGGTQYF. The rearrangement joins TRBV24-1 to TRBJ2-5; 8 bases line up with TRBD1. The CDR3 is made up of 15 amino acids. J lost 7 bases, V lost 5 bases, and 11 bases had no gene match. The germline V gene has CDR1 KGHDR and CDR2 SFDVKD.

V usage is TRBV27 and J usage is TRBJ2-7, with D possibly matching TRBD2 (5 bases). V was clipped by 5 bases and J by 2 bases, with 13 bases between them. The germline CDR1 and CDR2 sequences are MNHEY and SMNVEV (reference sequence). The CDR3 has 14 amino acids. The CDR3 spells CASSPRGGTYEQYF. In DNA, the CDR3 is TGTGCCAGCAGTCCACGCGGAGGTACCTACGAGCAGTACTTC.

This chain joins TRBV27 and TRBJ1-1; D unresolved. The length of the CDR3 is 16 residues. Germline CDR1 is MNHEY and CDR2 is SMNVEV (reference sequence). V lost 6 bases, J lost 1 base, and 18 bases lay in between. The CDR3 reads CASSIAGHGGNTEAFF. The CDR3, as DNA: TGTGCCAGCAGCATTGCCGGTCACGGTGGGAACACTGAAGCTTTCTTT.

This clone is a singleton in its sample. The chain carries TRBV7-9 and TRBJ1-1; unclear D gene. The V gene lost 1 base and the J gene lost 1 base, with 13 bases spanning the gap. The V gene's germline CDR1 is SEHNR and CDR2 FQNEAQ (reference sequence). The CDR3 totals 16 residues. The CDR3 DNA reads TGTGCCAGCAGCTTAGGTTTTATGGGCCCGAACACTGAAGCTTTCTTT. Its protein is CASSLGFMGPNTEAFF. Supplemented by reference TRBV7-9 and TRBJ1-1, the full variable domain reads DTGVSQNPRHKITKRGQNVTFRCDPISEHNRLYWYRQTLGQGPEFLTYFQNEAQLEKSRLLSDRFSAERPKGSFSTLEIQRTEQGDSAMYLCASSLGFMGPNTEAFFGQGTRLTVV.

The chain couples TRBV25-1 to TRBJ2-5, with 7 bases identical to TRBD1. Germline CDR1 MGHDK, CDR2 SYGVNS. V lost 2 bases and J lost 7; bases outside the gene matches: 7. The CDR3 is 14 amino acids. For the CDR3, the DNA is TGTGCCAGCAGTGAAGCCGACAGGGTGGCGACCCAGTACTTC. Protein: CASSEADRVATQYF.

The chain couples TRBV7-8 to TRBJ2-1; no reliable D call. Looked up from germline, CDR1 is SGHVS and CDR2 is FQNEAQ. Deletions cut 1 base from V and 0 bases from J, with 7 bases between. The CDR3 consists of 15 residues. The DNA of the CDR3 is TGTGCCAGCAGCTTAGTCTTCGGCTCCTACAATGAGCAGTTCTTC. This gives the protein CASSLVFGSYNEQFF.

The V gene is TRBV5-1, the J gene TRBJ1-2; D may be TRBD1 (6 bases). V was pared by 2 bases and J by 8 bases, with 19 bases between. CDR3 length: 15 amino acids. Germline V gene sequence: CDR1 SGHRS, CDR2 YFSETQ. The chain's CDR3 is CASSLEAGDVWGYTF. The CDR3, as DNA: TGCGCCAGCAGCTTAGAGGCAGGGGATGTGTGGGGCTACACCTTC.

This chain links TRBV6-5 with TRBJ1-1, with 7 bases identical to TRBD1. V was pared by 0 bases and J by 6 bases, with 4 bases of the junction left unmatched. The CDR3 extends over 14 amino acids. Germline CDR1 is MNHEY and CDR2 is SVGAGI. CDR3 coding DNA: TGTGCCAGCAGTTACTCTACAGGGGCCCCTGAAGCTTTCTTT. Encoded protein: CASSYSTGAPEAFF.